Below are 18 T cell receptor beta chains sequenced from a single sample in a study of shared clonotypes between healthy human individuals. Some clones are missing from TCRdb's copy, which holds only in-frame ones; the method was immunoSEQ multiplex PCR. The sample includes around 500,000 clones, roughly 83% seen only once; the top ten take 13%. Sequencing was carried out using PBMCs. All receptors derive from a woman aged 40 to 49 in good health. Some clones in this sample may be carry-over from other donors' samples.

The V gene is TRBV7-8, the J gene TRBJ2-2; 9 nucleotides agree with TRBD2. The CDR3 extends over 16 amino acids. Germline lookup yields CDR1 SGHVS and CDR2 FQNEAQ. With 0 bases clipped from V and 1 base from J, the junction kept 0 bases outside the gene matches. The CDR3 here is CASSLASGGNTGELFF. CDR3 in DNA: TGTGCCAGCAGCTTAGCTAGCGGGGGGAACACCGGGGAGCTGTTTTTT.

This chain links TRBV28 with TRBJ2-5; TRBD1 matches at 10 bases. The CDR3 runs to 14 residues. Losses at the gene ends were 4 bases for V and 11 bases for J; bases not matched to a gene: 10. CDR1 MDHEN and CDR2 SYDVKM come from the germline V gene. CDR3 nucleotide sequence: TGTGCCAGCAGTTGGGGGACAGGGGCGCGAGAGCAGTACTTC. Translated: CASSWGTGAREQYF.

V is TRBV19 and J is TRBJ1-2; no definite D call. Germline loops: CDR1 LNHDA, CDR2 SQIVND (reference sequence). V lost 5 bases, J lost 0 bases, and 7 bases lay in between. This CDR3 region has 13 residues. The CDR3 nucleotides read TGTGCCAGTAGTCTGGGATCTAACTATGGCTACACCTTC. Translating it yields CASSLGSNYGYTF.

The chain joins TRBV18 to TRBJ2-1; 9 positions match TRBD1. J lost 2 bases, V lost 1 base, and 0 bases had no gene match. The germline CDR1 and CDR2 sequences are KGHSH and LQKENI. The CDR3 is 15 amino acids. In nucleotides, the CDR3 is TGTGCCAGCTCACCACGGGACAGGGCCTACAATGAGCAGTTCTTC. Its translation: CASSPRDRAYNEQFF.

About this clone: Other DNA sequences in the same sample also yield this CDR3. The chain joins TRBV7-3 to TRBJ2-2, with unresolved D. CDR1 is SGHTA and CDR2 is FQGTGA in the germline V gene. Trimming left V 1 base short and J 7 bases short, with 4 bases between. The length of the CDR3 is 12 residues. In DNA form, the CDR3 reads TGTGCCAGCAGCTTAAGAAGCGGGGAGCTGTTTTTT. Translated: CASSLRSGELFF.

The rearrangement links TRBV11-3 to TRBJ1-1; no clear D. Between the trimmed V and J ends, which lost 3 bases and 1 base, there was a span of 6 bases. CDR3 size: 13 residues. Germline V gene sequence: CDR1 SGHNT, CDR2 YENEEA. The CDR3 here is CASSFAENTEAFF. The CDR3 DNA is TGTGCCAGCAGCTTTGCTGAGAACACTGAAGCTTTCTTT. The full variable domain, its missing parts supplied by reference TRBV11-3 and TRBJ1-1, is EAGVVQSPRYKIIEKKQPVAFWCNPISGHNTLYWYLQNLGQGPELLIRYENEEAVDDSQLPKDRFSAERLKGVDSTLKIQPAELGDSAVYLCASSFAENTEAFFGQGTRLTVV.

This rearrangement joins TRBV7-8 to TRBJ2-5; 10 nucleotides line up with TRBD2. The J call may be wrong; the DNA end is better matched by TRBJ2-7. This CDR3 is built from 16 residues. Germline CDR1 and CDR2: SGHVS and FQNEAQ. The CDR3 protein is CASSPPQLAGSYEQYF. The CDR3 nucleotides are TGTGCCAGCAGCCCCCCCCAACTAGCGGGAAGCTACGAGCAGTACTTC.

The J gene is TRBJ2-1, the V gene TRBV6-5, with TRBD2 identical over 14 bases. Trimming removed 0 bases from V and 7 bases from J; junction bases left unmatched: 2. CDR1 is MNHEY and CDR2 is SVGAGI in the germline V gene. This CDR3 region has 16 residues. CDR3 protein: CASSYSGLAGGNEQFF. For the CDR3, the DNA is TGTGCCAGCAGTTACTCCGGACTAGCGGGAGGTAATGAGCAGTTCTTC.

This clone was seen a handful of times. V gene TRBV9 combines with J gene TRBJ2-7; D ambiguous. Germline loops: CDR1 SGDLS, CDR2 YYNGEE. Trimming stripped 0 bases from V and 1 base from J, with 11 bases between. The CDR3 is 15 amino acids. CDR3 coding DNA: TGTGCCAGCAGCGTAGGTGATACCAATTCCTACGAGCAGTACTTC. Translation: CASSVGDTNSYEQYF.

The genes are TRBV25-1 and TRBJ1-4; 9 bases fit TRBD1. The CDR3 consists of 16 residues. Trimming took 2 bases from V and 8 from J; bases not matched to a gene: 9. Looked up from germline, CDR1 is MGHDK and CDR2 is SYGVNS. CDR3 sequence: CASSERKGTGHEKLFF. CDR3 nucleotides: TGTGCCAGCAGTGAACGTAAGGGGACAGGGCACGAAAAACTGTTTTTT.

This clone was detected once. This chain uses TRBV27 with TRBJ2-7; D is perhaps TRBD2 (6 bases). This CDR3 contains 15 residues. V shed 2 bases and J shed 1 base, with 12 bases lying between them. Looked up from germline, CDR1 is MNHEY and CDR2 is SMNVEV (reference sequence). The CDR3 DNA follows: TGTGCCAGCAGTTTAGGGCTAGCGAGTTCCTACGAGCAGTACTTC. It yields the protein CASSLGLASSYEQYF.

V usage is TRBV4-1 and J usage is TRBJ1-1; possible D gene TRBD1, 5 bases. Trimming took off 4 bases at V and 0 bases at J, with 15 bases between the two ends. In germline, CDR1 is MGHRA, CDR2 YSYEKL. This CDR3 has 16 residues. CDR3 in amino acids: CASSPTDLFMNTEAFF. CDR3 bases: TGCGCCAGCAGCCCGACAGACTTATTTATGAACACTGAAGCTTTCTTT.

The J gene is TRBJ2-5, the V gene TRBV10-3; perhaps TRBD1 as D (6 bases). CDR3 length: 14 amino acids. From germline, CDR1 is ENHRY and CDR2 SYGVKD. V was trimmed by 6 bases and J by 0 bases, leaving 11 bases between them. The CDR3 DNA reads as TGTGCCATCAGCCCAGGGGTCGACCAAGAGACCCAGTACTTC. It translates to CAISPGVDQETQYF.

Worth noting for this clone: The DNA is omitted, as the CDR3 cannot be located on it reliably, and the CDR3 follows TCRdb's listing. The V call is TRBV6-5, the J call TRBJ1-1. In germline, CDR1 is MNHEY, CDR2 SVGAGI. The CDR3 has 14 residues if both end residues are counted. The CDR3 protein is CASSRAGQHTEAFF.

V gene TRBV9 combines with J gene TRBJ2-5, with 8 bases identical to TRBD1. Losses at the gene ends were 0 bases for V and 4 bases for J; bases not matched to a gene: 5. CDR3 size: 15 residues. Germline V gene sequence: CDR1 SGDLS, CDR2 YYNGEE. CDR3 nucleotide sequence: TGTGCCAGCAGCGTAGACGGACAGGGTCCAGAGACCCAGTACTTC. Encoded protein: CASSVDGQGPETQYF.

This clone was observed a single time. V usage is TRBV15 and J usage is TRBJ2-7, with 7 bases matching TRBD1. The V gene's germline CDR1 is LNHNV and CDR2 YYDKDF (reference sequence). The CDR3 runs 13 residues. V was pared by 5 bases and J by 5 bases, with 6 bases of the junction left unmatched. The CDR3 sequence: CATSYLTGDEQYF. The CDR3 DNA reads as TGTGCCACCAGCTACTTAACAGGGGACGAGCAGTACTTC.

The chain has TRBV6-5 and TRBJ2-1; no clear D. Germline loops: CDR1 MNHEY, CDR2 SVGAGI. Trimming pared 8 bases from V and 7 bases from J, leaving 18 bases between. This CDR3 spans 14 amino acids. The CDR3 nucleotides are TGTGCCAGCCGGGTCCCGTACGAACCTAATGAGCAGTTCTTC. This translates into CASRVPYEPNEQFF.

The V and J genes are TRBV7-2 and TRBJ2-1, with 16 bases that match TRBD2. Trimming cost V 1 base and J 8 bases; bases outside gene matches: 2. In germline, CDR1 is SGHTA, CDR2 FQGNSA. The CDR3 is 16 residues long. This chain's CDR3 is CASSLGGLAGGHEQFF. The CDR3 DNA reads as TGTGCCAGCAGCTTAGGGGGACTAGCGGGAGGGCATGAGCAGTTCTTC. Full variable domain (rest looked up from reference TRBV7-2 and TRBJ2-1): GAGVSQSPSNKVTEKGKDVELRCDPISGHTALYWYRQSLGQGLEFLIYFQGNSAPDKSGLPSDRFSAERTGGSVSTLTIQRTQQEDSAVYLCASSLGGLAGGHEQFFGPGTRLTVL.